These 8 T cell receptor beta chains share one sample of origin, sequenced in a study of T cells in narcolepsy (dated 2018 in TCRdb). Receptor libraries were prepared by the immunoSEQ multiplex PCR assay. Sourced from immuneACCESS, this table was stored by TCRdb with only in-frame sequences that have V and J called. A share of the clones is absent; for the studies checked, an unresolved V gene accounts for under half, and the remainder has no known explanation. The sample yields more than 10,000 clones; 85% to 95% were counted once. Clones ranked in the top ten supply roughly 1% of the sample. Sequenced: CD45RA- memory CD4+ T cells from PBMCs. The cell subset or site label for this specimen denotes: memory T cells sorted ex vivo from peripheral blood. Receptor source: a human donor with narcolepsy.

The gene calls are TRBV18 and TRBJ2-5; D is unresolved. The CDR3 is made up of 11 amino acids. V was pared by 6 bases and J by 0 bases, with 2 bases between. Germline CDR1 KGHSH, CDR2 LQKENI. The CDR3 nucleotides are TGTGCCAGCTCGTACCAAGAGACCCAGTACTTC. Translation gives CASSYQETQYF.

This clone was recorded once. The rearrangement joins TRBV11-3 to TRBJ1-3; 8 nucleotides agree with TRBD1. Trimming removed 5 bases from V and 0 bases from J; junction bases left unmatched: 15. This CDR3 region has 19 residues. The germline V gene has CDR1 SGHNT and CDR2 YENEEA. CDR3 in DNA: TGTGCCAGCAGCCGTCGGACAGGGTCCCACCTTATCTCTGGAAACACCATATATTTT. Protein product: CASSRRTGSHLISGNTIYF.

The chain combines TRBV19 with TRBJ1-5; possible D gene TRBD1, 5 bases. In germline, CDR1 is LNHDA, CDR2 SQIVND (reference sequence). This CDR3 contains 15 residues. V was clipped by 3 bases and J by 5 bases, with 14 bases between them. CDR3 sequence reads: CASSIDHRGDQPQHF. CDR3 nucleotides: TGTGCCAGTAGTATCGACCATCGGGGGGATCAGCCCCAGCATTTT.

This clone was found once. The gene calls are TRBV5-8 and TRBJ2-5; 13 positions match TRBD2. Trimming removed 3 bases from V and 5 bases from J; junction bases left unmatched: 4. Germline V gives CDR1 SGHTS, CDR2 YDEGEE. The CDR3 totals 15 residues. The CDR3 region has the DNA TGTGCCAGCAGCTCGGGACTAGCGGGGTCGGAGACCCAGTACTTC. Translated, it gives CASSSGLAGSETQYF.

This chain uses TRBV6-1 with TRBJ2-5; D is possibly TRBD1 or TRBD2 (5 bases each). The germline V gene has CDR1 MNHNS and CDR2 SASEGT. V was trimmed by 10 bases and J by 4 bases, leaving 16 bases between them. The CDR3 has 13 amino acids. The CDR3 loop is CATRDPRGETQYF. CDR3 coding DNA: TGTGCCACCAGGGACCCGAGGGGAGAGACCCAGTACTTC.

This clone was recorded only once. The chain has TRBV5-1 and TRBJ2-5; 7 nucleotides match TRBD2. CDR1 is SGHRS and CDR2 is YFSETQ in the germline V gene. The CDR3 runs to 16 residues. The V and J ends lost 3 bases and 5 bases, in that order; junction bases with no gene match: 13. As DNA, the CDR3 is TGCGCCAGCAGCTCCGGGGGGACTAACCTAGGGGAGACCCAGTACTTC. Its translation: CASSSGGTNLGETQYF.

The chain joins TRBV5-6 to TRBJ2-1; TRBD1 might be the D (6 bases). Per the germline V gene, CDR1 is SGHDT and CDR2 is YYEEEE. This CDR3 contains 16 residues. V dropped 0 bases and J dropped 7 bases, with 17 bases sitting between them. The CDR3 DNA reads as TGTGCCAGCAGCTTGGGGCCCTTACCCCAGGGGAATGAGCAGTTCTTC. As protein: CASSLGPLPQGNEQFF.

The V gene is TRBV7-9, the J gene TRBJ1-4; TRBD1 is a possible D gene (5 bases). Trimming shortened V by 2 bases and J by 12 bases, and 7 bases separated the two germline ends. Germline loops: CDR1 SEHNR, CDR2 FQNEAQ (reference sequence). The CDR3 sequence is 11 residues long. The CDR3 coding sequence is TGTGCCAGCAGCTTAAGGGGCGAACTGTTTTTT. This codes for CASSLRGELFF. Full variable domain (rest looked up from reference TRBV7-9 and TRBJ1-4): DTGVSQNPRHKITKRGQNVTFRCDPISEHNRLYWYRQTLGQGPEFLTYFQNEAQLEKSRLLSDRFSAERPKGSFSTLEIQRTEQGDSAMYLCASSLRGELFFGSGTQLSVL.